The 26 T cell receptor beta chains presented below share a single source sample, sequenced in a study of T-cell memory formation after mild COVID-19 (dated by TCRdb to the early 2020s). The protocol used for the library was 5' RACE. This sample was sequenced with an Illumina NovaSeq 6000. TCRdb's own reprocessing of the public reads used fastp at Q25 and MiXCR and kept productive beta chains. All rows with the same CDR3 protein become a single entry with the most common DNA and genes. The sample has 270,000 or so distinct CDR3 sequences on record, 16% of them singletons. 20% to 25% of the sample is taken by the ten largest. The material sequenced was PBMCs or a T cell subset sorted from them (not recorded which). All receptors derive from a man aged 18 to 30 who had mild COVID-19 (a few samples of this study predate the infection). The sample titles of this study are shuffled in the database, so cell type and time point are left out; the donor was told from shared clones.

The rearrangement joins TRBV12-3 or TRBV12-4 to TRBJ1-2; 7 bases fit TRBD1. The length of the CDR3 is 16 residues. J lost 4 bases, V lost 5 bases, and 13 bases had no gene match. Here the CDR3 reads CASSAAGTDRSYGYTF. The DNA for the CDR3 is TGTGCCAGCAGTGCGGCGGGGACAGACCGTTCCTATGGCTACACCTTC.

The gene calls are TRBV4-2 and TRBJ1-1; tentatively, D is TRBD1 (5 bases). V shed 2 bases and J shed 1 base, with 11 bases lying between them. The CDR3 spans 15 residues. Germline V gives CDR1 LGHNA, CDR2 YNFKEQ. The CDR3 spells CASSQSMGGNTEAFF. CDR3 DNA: TGTGCCAGCAGCCAATCCATGGGGGGGAACACTGAAGCTTTCTTT.

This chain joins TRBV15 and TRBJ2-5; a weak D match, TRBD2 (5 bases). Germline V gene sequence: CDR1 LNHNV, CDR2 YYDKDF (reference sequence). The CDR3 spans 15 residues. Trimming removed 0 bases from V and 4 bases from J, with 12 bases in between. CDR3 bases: TGTGCCACCAGCAGAGACCGCGCAGGAGGAGAGACCCAGTACTTC. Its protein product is CATSRDRAGGETQYF. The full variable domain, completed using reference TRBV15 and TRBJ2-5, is DAMVIQNPRYQVTQFGKPVTLSCSQTLNHNVMYWYQQKSSQAPKLLFHYYDKDFNNEADTPDNFQSRRPNTSFCFLDIRSPGLGDTAMYLCATSRDRAGGETQYFGPGTRLLVL.

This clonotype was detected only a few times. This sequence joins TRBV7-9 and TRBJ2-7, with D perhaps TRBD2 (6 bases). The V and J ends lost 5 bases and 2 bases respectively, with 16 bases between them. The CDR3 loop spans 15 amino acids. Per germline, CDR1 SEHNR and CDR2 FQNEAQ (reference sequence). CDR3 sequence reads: CASSKVPGETYEQYF. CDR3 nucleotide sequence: TGTGCCAGCAGCAAGGTGCCGGGGGAGACCTACGAGCAGTACTTC. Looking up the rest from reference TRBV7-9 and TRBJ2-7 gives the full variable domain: DTGVSQNPRHKITKRGQNVTFRCDPISEHNRLYWYRQTLGQGPEFLTYFQNEAQLEKSRLLSDRFSAERPKGSFSTLEIQRTEQGDSAMYLCASSKVPGETYEQYFGPGTRLTVT.

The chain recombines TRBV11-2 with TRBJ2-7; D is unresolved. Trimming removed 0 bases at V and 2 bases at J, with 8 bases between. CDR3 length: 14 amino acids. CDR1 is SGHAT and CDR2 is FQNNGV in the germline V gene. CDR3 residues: CASSLEPQTYEQYV. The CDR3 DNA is TGTGCCAGCAGCTTAGAACCGCAAACCTACGAGCAGTACGTC.

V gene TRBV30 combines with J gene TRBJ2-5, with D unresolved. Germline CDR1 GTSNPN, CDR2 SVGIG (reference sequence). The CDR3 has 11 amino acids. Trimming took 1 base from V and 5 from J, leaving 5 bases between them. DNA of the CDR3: TGTGCCTGGAGTGGCACGGAGACCCAGTACTTC. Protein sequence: CAWSGTETQYF.

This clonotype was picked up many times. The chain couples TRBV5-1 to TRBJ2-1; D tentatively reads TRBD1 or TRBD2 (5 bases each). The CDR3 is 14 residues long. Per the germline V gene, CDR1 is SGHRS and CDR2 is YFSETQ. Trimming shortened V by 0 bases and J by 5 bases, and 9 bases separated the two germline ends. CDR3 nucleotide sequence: TGCGCCAGCAGCTTGGGGGACCTCCACAATGAGCAGTTCTTC. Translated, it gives CASSLGDLHNEQFF.

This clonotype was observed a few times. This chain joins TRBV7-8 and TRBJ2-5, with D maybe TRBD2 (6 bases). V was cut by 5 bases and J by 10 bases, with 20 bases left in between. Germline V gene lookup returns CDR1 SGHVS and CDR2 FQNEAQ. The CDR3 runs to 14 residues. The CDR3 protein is CASSPGLIRGDQYF. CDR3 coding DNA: TGTGCCAGCAGCCCGGGACTTATCCGTGGTGACCAGTACTTC.

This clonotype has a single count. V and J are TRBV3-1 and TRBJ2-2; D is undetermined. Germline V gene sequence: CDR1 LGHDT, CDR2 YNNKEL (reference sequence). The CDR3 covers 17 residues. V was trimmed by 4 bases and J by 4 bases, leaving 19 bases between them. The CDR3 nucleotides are TGTGCCAGCAGCCCACGCGCGTCAGGCCTAGGCACCGGGGAGCTGTTTTTT. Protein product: CASSPRASGLGTGELFF.

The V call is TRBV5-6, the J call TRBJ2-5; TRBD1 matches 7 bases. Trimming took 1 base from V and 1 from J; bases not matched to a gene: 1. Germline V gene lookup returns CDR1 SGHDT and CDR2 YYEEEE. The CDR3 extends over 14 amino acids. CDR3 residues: CASSLTGVQETQYF. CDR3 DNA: TGTGCCAGCAGCTTGACAGGGGTCCAAGAGACCCAGTACTTC.

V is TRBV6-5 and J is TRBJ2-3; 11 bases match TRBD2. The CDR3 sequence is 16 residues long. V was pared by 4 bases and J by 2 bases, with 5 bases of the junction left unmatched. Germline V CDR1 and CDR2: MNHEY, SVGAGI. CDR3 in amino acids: CASSSVAGGNTDTQYF. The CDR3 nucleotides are TGTGCCAGCAGTTCAGTAGCGGGGGGGAACACAGATACGCAGTATTTT.

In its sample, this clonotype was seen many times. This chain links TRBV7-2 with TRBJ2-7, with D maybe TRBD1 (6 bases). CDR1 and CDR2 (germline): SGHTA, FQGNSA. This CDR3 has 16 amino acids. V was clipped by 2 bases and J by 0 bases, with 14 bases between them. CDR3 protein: CASSLSWDTSSYEQYF. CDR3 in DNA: TGTGCCAGCAGCTTATCGTGGGACACGAGCTCCTACGAGCAGTACTTC.

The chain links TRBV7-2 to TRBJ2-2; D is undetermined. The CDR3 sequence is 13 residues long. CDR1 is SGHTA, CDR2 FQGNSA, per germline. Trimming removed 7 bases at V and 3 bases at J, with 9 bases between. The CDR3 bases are TGTGCCAGCAACCCCGTCGACACCGGGGAGCTGTTTTTT. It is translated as CASNPVDTGELFF.

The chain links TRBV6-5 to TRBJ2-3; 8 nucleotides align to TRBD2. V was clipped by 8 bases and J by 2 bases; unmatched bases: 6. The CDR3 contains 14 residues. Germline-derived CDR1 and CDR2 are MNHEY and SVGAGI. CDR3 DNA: TGTGCCAGCGGGAACGGGGGGGTCACAGATACGCAGTATTTT. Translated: CASGNGGVTDTQYF.

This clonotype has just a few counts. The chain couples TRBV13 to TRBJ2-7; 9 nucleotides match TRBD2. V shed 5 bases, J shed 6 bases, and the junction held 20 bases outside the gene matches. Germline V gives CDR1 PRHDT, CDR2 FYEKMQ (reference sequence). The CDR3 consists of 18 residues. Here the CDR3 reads CASSRGPSSGEVFGEQYF. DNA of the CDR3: TGTGCCAGCAGCCGAGGCCCCTCTAGCGGGGAAGTATTTGGCGAGCAGTACTTC.

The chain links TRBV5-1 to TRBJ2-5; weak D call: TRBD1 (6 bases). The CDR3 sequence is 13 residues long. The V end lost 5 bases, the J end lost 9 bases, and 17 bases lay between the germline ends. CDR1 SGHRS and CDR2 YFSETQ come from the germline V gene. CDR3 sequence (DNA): TGCGCCAGCAGTCCCGAGACAGGTCTAGCCCAGTACTTC. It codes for CASSPETGLAQYF.

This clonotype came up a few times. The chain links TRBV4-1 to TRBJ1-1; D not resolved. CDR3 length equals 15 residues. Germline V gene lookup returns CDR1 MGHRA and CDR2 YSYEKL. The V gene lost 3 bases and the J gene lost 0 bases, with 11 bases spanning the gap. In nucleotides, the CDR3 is TGCGCCAGCAGCCAGGATCCTGTTCTGAACACTGAAGCTTTCTTT. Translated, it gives CASSQDPVLNTEAFF.

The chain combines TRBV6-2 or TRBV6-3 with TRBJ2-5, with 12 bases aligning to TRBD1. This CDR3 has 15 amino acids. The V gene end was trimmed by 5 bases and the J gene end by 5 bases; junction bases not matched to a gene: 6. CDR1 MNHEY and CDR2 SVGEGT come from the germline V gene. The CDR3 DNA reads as TGTGCCAGCAGTCCGGGACAGGGGGCTTGGGAGACCCAGTACTTC. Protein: CASSPGQGAWETQYF.

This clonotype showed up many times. The CDR3 here is CASSLGDIPYEQYF. In DNA, the CDR3 is TGTGCCAGCAGCTTGGGGGACATCCCCTACGAGCAGTACTTC. The chain recombines TRBV5-4 with TRBJ2-7, with D perhaps TRBD1 (6 bases). The germline gives CDR1 SGHNT, CDR2 YYREEE (reference sequence). The CDR3 sequence is 14 residues long. With 0 bases removed from V and 2 bases from J, the gap between germline ends came to 9 bases.

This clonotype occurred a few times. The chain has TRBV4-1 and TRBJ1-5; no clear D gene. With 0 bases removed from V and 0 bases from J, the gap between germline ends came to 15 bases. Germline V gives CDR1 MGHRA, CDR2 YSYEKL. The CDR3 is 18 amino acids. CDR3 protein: CASSQDSFRFNSNQPQHF. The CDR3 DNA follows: TGCGCCAGCAGCCAAGATAGTTTCAGGTTTAATAGCAATCAGCCCCAGCATTTT.

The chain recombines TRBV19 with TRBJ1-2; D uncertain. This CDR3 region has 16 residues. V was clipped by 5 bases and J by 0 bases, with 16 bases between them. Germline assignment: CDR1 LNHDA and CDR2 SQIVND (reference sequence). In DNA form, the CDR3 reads TGTGCCAGTAGTGAACCCGCTTTCATCGCTAACTATGGCTACACCTTC. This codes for CASSEPAFIANYGYTF.

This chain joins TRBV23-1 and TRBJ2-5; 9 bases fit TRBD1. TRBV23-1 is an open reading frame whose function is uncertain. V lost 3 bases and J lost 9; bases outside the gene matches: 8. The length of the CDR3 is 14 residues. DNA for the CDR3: TGCGCCAGCAGTCATAGGACAGGGGAGGTTTCCCAGTACTTC. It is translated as CASSHRTGEVSQYF.

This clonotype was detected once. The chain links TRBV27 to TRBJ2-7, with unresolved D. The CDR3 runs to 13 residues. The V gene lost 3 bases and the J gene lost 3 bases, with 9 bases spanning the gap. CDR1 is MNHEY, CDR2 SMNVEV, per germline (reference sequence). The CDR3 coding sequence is TGTGCCAGCAGTTTTGCCAGCATCTACGAGCAGTACTTC. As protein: CASSFASIYEQYF.

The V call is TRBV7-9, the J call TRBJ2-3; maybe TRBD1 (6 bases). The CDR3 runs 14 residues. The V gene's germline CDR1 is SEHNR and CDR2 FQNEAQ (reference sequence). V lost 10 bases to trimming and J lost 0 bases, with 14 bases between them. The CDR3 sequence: CATTGTSSTDTQYF. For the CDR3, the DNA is TGTGCCACCACCGGGACATCTAGCACAGATACGCAGTATTTT.

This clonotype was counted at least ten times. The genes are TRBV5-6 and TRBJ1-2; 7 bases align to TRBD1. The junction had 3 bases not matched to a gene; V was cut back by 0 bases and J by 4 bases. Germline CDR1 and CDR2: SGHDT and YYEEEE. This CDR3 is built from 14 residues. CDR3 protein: CASSLVQGSYGYTF. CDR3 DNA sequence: TGTGCCAGCAGCTTGGTACAGGGGAGCTATGGCTACACCTTC. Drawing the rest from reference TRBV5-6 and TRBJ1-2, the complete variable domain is DAGVTQSPTHLIKTRGQQVTLRCSPKSGHDTVSWYQQALGQGPQFIFQYYEEEERQRGNFPDRFSGHQFPNYSSELNVNALLLGDSALYLCASSLVQGSYGYTFGSGTRLTVV.

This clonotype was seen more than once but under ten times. CDR3 DNA sequence: TGTGCCAGCAGCCCCATCGAGGGGGGCTACTATGGCTACACCTTC. Amino acids: CASSPIEGGYYGYTF. V gene TRBV7-2 combines with J gene TRBJ1-2, with D perhaps TRBD1 (6 bases). There are 15 residues in the CDR3. Deletions cut 5 bases from V and 3 bases from J, with 16 bases between. Germline V gives CDR1 SGHTA, CDR2 FQGNSA.